Listed below are T cell receptor beta chains from one sample, sequenced in a study of T cell changes during pregnancy in multiple sclerosis. Profiled with immunoSEQ multiplex PCR; TCRdb holds only in-frame clones, not every one. The table records under 15,000 clones, roughly 90% of them present only once. The specimen was CD8+ T cells from peripheral blood mononuclear cells, collected after pregnancy. These receptors came from a female donor in good health, enrolled as a control in a pregnancy study. CDR3s include the opening cysteine and the closing phenylalanine or tryptophan. The D gene is left open where the match is weak. A row's size may be missing; if present it is once, few, many or a size class.

TRBJ2-3	.	.	TRBV28	CASSPPLTGTSTDTQYF	TGTGCCAGCAGTCCCCCCTTGACGGGAACTAGCACAGATACGCAGTATTTT
TRBJ1-4	TRBD1	.	TRBV6-1	CASTTGEAEKLFF	TGTGCCAGTACGACAGGGGAGGCTGAAAAACTGTTTTTT
TRBJ1-2	TRBD1	.	TRBV25-1	CASRQDRDYGYTF	TGTGCCAGCAGGCAGGACAGGGATTACGGCTACACCTTC
TRBJ1-3	.	.	TRBV18	CASSPPQGPGNTIYF	TGTGCCAGCTCACCACCCCAGGGGCCGGGAAACACCATATATTTT
TRBJ1-1	.	.	TRBV6-4	CASSDQGTTEAFF	TGTGCCAGCAGTGATCAGGGTACCACTGAAGCTTTCTTT
TRBJ2-7	.	.	TRBV19	CASSTRSQSYEQYF	TGTGCCAGTAGTACCCGAAGCCAATCCTACGAGCAGTACTTC
TRBJ1-4	TRBD1	once	TRBV27	CASTHTTGVEKLFF	TGTGCCAGCACCCACACGACAGGGGTAGAAAAACTGTTTTTT
TRBJ2-6	.	few	TRBV15	CATSRGDSGANVLTF	TGTGCCACCAGCAGAGGAGACTCTGGGGCCAACGTCCTGACTTTC
TRBJ2-7	.	.	TRBV28	CASSPLSYEQYF	TGTGCCAGCAGTCCCCTAAGCTACGAGCAGTACTTC
TRBJ2-7	.	.	TRBV19	CASRSPGVKEQYF	TGTGCCAGTAGGTCCCCGGGAGTGAAGGAGCAGTACTTC
TRBJ1-2	TRBD1	.	TRBV6-5	CASSFDRGVYYGYTF	TGTGCCAGCAGTTTTGACAGGGGAGTTTACTATGGCTACACCTTC
TRBJ2-7	TRBD2	.	TRBV4-2	CASSQDTSGGFGNEQYF	TGTGCCAGCAGCCAAGATACTAGCGGGGGGTTTGGAAACGAGCAGTACTTC
TRBJ2-3	TRBD2	.	TRBV6-5	CASSYELAGLTDTQYF	TGTGCCAGCAGTTATGAGCTAGCGGGGCTCACAGATACGCAGTATTTT
TRBJ2-1	TRBD2	.	TRBV19	CASSIGGSGGNEQFF	TGTGCCAGTAGTATAGGCGGGAGTGGAGGAAATGAGCAGTTCTTC
TRBJ2-5	.	.	TRBV4-1	CASSQVAPQETQYF	TGCGCCAGCAGCCAAGTGGCCCCGCAAGAGACCCAGTACTTC
TRBJ2-2	.	.	TRBV27	CASSLSLYKELFF	TGTGCCAGCAGTTTATCCCTGTATAAGGAGCTGTTTTTT
TRBJ2-7	.	few	TRBV27	CASSISSYEQYF	TGTGCCAGCAGTATCAGCTCCTACGAGCAGTACTTC
TRBJ2-3	TRBD1	.	TRBV5-4	CASSLADRAATDTQYF	TGTGCCAGCAGCTTGGCCGACAGGGCCGCCACAGATACGCAGTATTTT
TRBJ1-2	TRBD1	.	TRBV7-9	CASSLQQGVHGASGYTF	TGTGCCAGCAGCCTCCAACAGGGGGTGCATGGAGCGAGTGGCTACACCTTC
TRBJ2-7	TRBD1	.	TRBV6-6	CASSSNRGSYEQYF	TGTGCCAGCAGTTCAAACAGGGGCTCCTACGAGCAGTACTTC
TRBJ2-7	.	.	TRBV12-2	CASRLEASGTGGGEQYF	TGTGCAAGTCGCTTAGAGGCGTCCGGGACAGGGGGCGGGGAGCAGTACTTC
TRBJ2-2	.	.	TRBV12-5	CASGLDRNTGELFF	TGTGCTAGTGGTTTGGACAGGAACACCGGGGAGCTGTTTTTT
TRBJ2-1	.	.	TRBV9	CASSVESGVEQFF	TGTGCCAGCAGCGTAGAAAGCGGCGTTGAGCAGTTCTTC
TRBJ2-7	.	.	TRBV7-2	CASSLSERSYEQYF	TGTGCCAGCAGCTTATCTGAGCGGTCCTACGAGCAGTACTTC
TRBJ1-2	.	.	TRBV14	CASSQVEGFYGYTF	TGTGCCAGCAGCCAGGTGGAGGGCTTCTATGGCTACACCTTC
TRBJ2-5	TRBD2	.	TRBV14	CASSQEWGLAEETQYF	TGTGCCAGCAGCCAGGAATGGGGACTAGCGGAAGAGACCCAGTACTTC
TRBJ1-4	.	.	TRBV28	CATSHGREHEKLFF	TGTGCCACCTCCCATGGGCGGGAACATGAAAAACTGTTTTTT
TRBJ1-2	TRBD1	once	TRBV4-3	CASSPDRVWYGYTF	TGCGCCAGCAGCCCCGACAGGGTATGGTATGGCTACACCTTC
TRBJ1-4	.	few	TRBV2	CASSLSGWGGREKLFF	TGTGCCAGCAGCTTATCCGGCTGGGGCGGGAGAGAAAAACTGTTTTTT
TRBJ2-1	TRBD2	once	TRBV10-3	CAISEFETSGRVGYNEQFF	TGTGCCATCAGTGAGTTTGAGACTAGCGGGAGAGTGGGCTACAATGAGCAGTTCTTC
TRBJ2-3	.	.	TRBV7-9	CASREVDTQYF	TGTGCCAGCAGGGAGGTGGATACGCAGTATTTT
TRBJ2-7	.	.	TRBV7-6	CASSPAREDEQYF	TGTGCCAGCAGCCCCGCCAGGGAGGACGAGCAGTACTTC
TRBJ2-1	.	.	TRBV13	CASSSRSLRNEQFF	TGTGCCAGCAGCTCCCGATCTCTGAGGAATGAGCAGTTCTTC
TRBJ1-5	.	.	TRBV28	CASSFRGSNQPQHF	TGTGCCAGCAGTTTTCGGGGAAGCAATCAGCCCCAGCATTTT
TRBJ2-2	TRBD2	.	TRBV13	CASSLGVAGYTGELFF	TGTGCCAGCAGCTTAGGGGTAGCGGGCTACACCGGGGAGCTGTTTTTT
TRBJ1-5	.	.	TRBV7-2	CASSLYNQPQHF	TGTGCCAGCAGCTTATATAATCAGCCCCAGCATTTT
TRBJ1-5	.	.	TRBV27	CASSFGQGYSNQPQHF	TGTGCCAGCAGTTTCGGGCAGGGCTATAGCAATCAGCCCCAGCATTTT
TRBJ1-2	.	.	TRBV27	CASSPGRNYGYTF	TGTGCCAGCAGTCCCGGGAGAAACTATGGCTACACCTTC
TRBJ2-3	TRBD2	.	TRBV18	CASSPGTSGRGTQYF	TGTGCCAGCTCACCTGGGACTAGCGGGAGAGGTACGCAGTATTTT
TRBJ2-2	.	.	TRBV5-1	CASSFPLDRNTGELFF	TGCGCCAGCAGCTTTCCACTGGACAGGAACACCGGGGAGCTGTTTTTT
TRBJ1-3	.	.	TRBV7-9	CAMGQGSSGNTIYF	TGTGCCATGGGCCAGGGGAGCTCTGGAAACACCATATATTTT
TRBJ2-7	.	once	TRBV5-6	CASSSDIYEQYF	TGTGCCAGCAGCTCAGACATTTACGAGCAGTACTTC
TRBJ1-3	.	.	TRBV28	CASSPHTDSGNTIYF	TGTGCCAGCAGCCCCCACACAGACTCTGGAAACACCATATATTTT
TRBJ2-1	TRBD2	.	TRBV7-3	CASSLRASGSYNEQFF	TGTGCCAGCAGCTTAAGGGCTAGCGGGAGCTACAATGAGCAGTTCTTC
TRBJ2-2	TRBD1	.	TRBV5-6	CASSPVGTVNTGELFF	TGTGCCAGCAGCCCGGTCGGGACAGTCAACACCGGGGAGCTGTTTTTT
TRBJ2-6	.	.	TRBV6-5	CASVAGSSGANVLTF	TGTGCCAGCGTCGCAGGCAGCTCTGGGGCCAACGTCCTGACTTTC